This T cell receptor (beta chain) was captured by sequencing in a study of metastatic and nonmetastatic thyroid tumors (dated by TCRdb to the early 2020s). About the investigation overall: For patients with malignant and with benign thyroid disease, the researchers compared repertoires between peripheral blood samples and tumor or nodule tissue samples. Overall results and qualifications from the work: TCR beta diversity was reported as significantly higher in malignant tumors than in benign nodules, in both blood and tumor samples.

This clone came up many times. Its recognized antigen is unknown. Within one base of it there is no much larger clone, and no base qualities were kept. None of the patients had been given any treatment before thyroid surgery. Patient clinical samples collected from about 2011 to 2018 were retrospectively analysed using T-cell receptor beta sequencing. Library preparation was by PCR. Sequencing was performed on an Illumina HiSeq 4000. High-throughput sequencing was used to profile the TCR beta-chain CDR3 region of every patient. On the authors' methods: The researchers built a classifier to tell apart papillary thyroid cancer patients with distant metastasis, based on CDR3 differences among clinicopathological groups. The Shannon index was used to assess repertoire diversity, and the Morisita-Horn index was used to assess tumor-blood repertoire similarity. The public sequencing data were trimmed at Q25 with fastp and processed into clonotypes with MiXCR by TCRdb, which kept only in-frame beta chains. The V and J calls here are based on TCRdb, not the publication. In this sample the table shows about 93,000 clones, about an eighth of which occur a single time. The ten largest make up about 11% of the sample.

V has 0 bases trimmed and J has 3 bases trimmed; junction bases matching no gene number 8. CDR1 and CDR2 (DFQATT, SNEGSKA) derive from the germline V gene (reference sequence). The cysteine opens and the phenylalanine closes a CDR3 of 16 amino acids. The only DNA kept is the CDR3, 48 bases in frame from the first base. This TCR was sampled from a female donor with papillary thyroid cancer or a benign thyroid nodule (not recorded which). Some clones in this sample may be carry-over from other donors' samples. The rearranged segments are TRBV20-1 and TRBJ2-3; TRBD2 agrees with 8 junctional bases. Sequenced sample: blood. The nucleotide sequence reads TGCAGTGCTAGAGATCGGGGGGGGGTCCAGACAGATACGCAGTATTTT. It specifies CSARDRGGVQTDTQYF.